Following are 8 T cell receptor beta chains from one sample sequenced in a study of T cell changes during pregnancy in multiple sclerosis. TCRdb's copy holds only in-frame clones and misses some; the assay was immunoSEQ multiplex PCR. The sample lists around 70,000 clones, 92% occurring once. The specimen comprised CD4+ T cells from peripheral blood mononuclear cells, sampled after pregnancy. The receptors were sampled from a female donor with multiple sclerosis, enrolled in a pregnancy study.

J is TRBJ1-1 and V is TRBV29-1; maybe TRBD1 (6 bases). CDR1 and CDR2 (germline): SQVTM, ANQGSEA. The CDR3 sequence is 13 residues long. Trimming stripped 8 bases from V and 1 base from J, with 14 bases between. CDR3 coding DNA: TGCAGCATTCGACAGGCGCCGAACACTGAAGCTTTCTTT. Translation gives CSIRQAPNTEAFF. Full variable domain (missing parts from reference TRBV29-1 and TRBJ1-1): SAVISQKPSRDICQRGTSLTIQCQVDSQVTMMFWYRQQPGQSLTLIATANQGSEATYESGFVIDKFPISRPNLTFSTLTVSNMSPEDSSIYLCSIRQAPNTEAFFGQGTRLTVV.

This chain uses TRBV10-3 with TRBJ1-5, with 7 bases that match TRBD1. The CDR3 is made up of 14 amino acids. The germline V gene has CDR1 ENHRY and CDR2 SYGVKD. Trimming at V came to 5 bases and at J to 7 bases, leaving 8 bases not matched to a gene. CDR3 residues: CAISRDSRRQPQHF. In DNA, the CDR3 is TGTGCCATCAGTAGGGACAGTCGCAGGCAGCCCCAGCATTTT.

V is TRBV5-1 and J is TRBJ2-5, with TRBD1 matching 9 bases. J gave up 1 base and V 4 bases, and 14 bases lay outside the gene matches. This CDR3 has 18 residues. CDR1 and CDR2 from the germline V gene are SGHRS and YFSETQ. The CDR3 DNA sequence: TGCGCCAGCAGCCTAACCGGGACAGGGAGAGGGGGCCAAGAGACCCAGTACTTC. Translating it yields CASSLTGTGRGGQETQYF. The full variable domain, in which reference TRBV5-1 and TRBJ2-5 provide the parts outside the CDR3, is KAGVTQTPRYLIKTRGQQVTLSCSPISGHRSVSWYQQTPGQGLQFLFEYFSETQRNKGNFPGRFSGRQFSNSRSEMNVSTLELGDSALYLCASSLTGTGRGGQETQYFGPGTRLLVL.

This clone occurred once. This chain joins TRBV5-8 and TRBJ2-1; D is unclear. The CDR3 consists of 17 residues. Germline V gene sequence: CDR1 SGHTS, CDR2 YDEGEE. Deletions cut 0 bases from V and 0 bases from J, with 13 bases between. CDR3 amino acids: CASSLVLAASSYNEQFF. In nucleotides, the CDR3 is TGTGCCAGCAGCTTGGTTTTGGCGGCAAGCTCCTACAATGAGCAGTTCTTC.

In DNA form, the CDR3 reads TGTGCCAGCAGCTCTAGGGGGCGTCGATCCTACGAGCAGTACTTC. It translates to CASSSRGRRSYEQYF. The chain has TRBV13 and TRBJ2-7; TRBD1 agrees at 7 bases. Germline V gene lookup returns CDR1 PRHDT and CDR2 FYEKMQ (reference sequence). V trimming: 4 bases; J trimming: 1 base; junction bases outside the gene matches: 7. The CDR3 has 15 residues.

This chain uses TRBV5-4 with TRBJ2-7, with 10 bases matching TRBD1. This CDR3 spans 16 amino acids. The ends lost 4 bases at V and 2 bases at J; junction bases unmatched: 9. Germline CDR1 and CDR2: SGHNT and YYREEE (reference sequence). This CDR3 reads CASSPSVGQGAYEQYF. The CDR3 DNA is TGTGCCAGCAGCCCCTCCGTAGGACAGGGGGCCTACGAGCAGTACTTC.

This chain joins TRBV19 and TRBJ2-3; 9 bases agree with TRBD2. This CDR3 is 16 amino acids long. J lost 2 bases, V lost 5 bases, and 8 bases had no gene match. CDR1 is LNHDA and CDR2 is SQIVND in the germline V gene (reference sequence). CDR3 nucleotide sequence: TGTGCCAGTAGTCAAGGACTAGCGAGGTCCACAGATACGCAGTATTTT. Encoded protein: CASSQGLARSTDTQYF. The full variable domain, with the rest looked up from reference TRBV19 and TRBJ2-3, is DGGITQSPKYLFRKEGQNVTLSCEQNLNHDAMYWYRQDPGQGLRLIYYSQIVNDFQKGDIAEGYSVSREKKESFPLTVTSAQKNPTAFYLCASSQGLARSTDTQYFGPGTRLTVL.

V and J are TRBV15 and TRBJ2-7; a possible D gene is TRBD1 (5 bases). The germline V gene has CDR1 LNHNV and CDR2 YYDKDF (reference sequence). CDR3 length equals 14 residues. Deletions cut 5 bases from V and 0 bases from J, with 11 bases between. CDR3 DNA: TGTGCCACCAGCCATGGACAAACCTCCTACGAGCAGTACTTC. Protein product: CATSHGQTSYEQYF.